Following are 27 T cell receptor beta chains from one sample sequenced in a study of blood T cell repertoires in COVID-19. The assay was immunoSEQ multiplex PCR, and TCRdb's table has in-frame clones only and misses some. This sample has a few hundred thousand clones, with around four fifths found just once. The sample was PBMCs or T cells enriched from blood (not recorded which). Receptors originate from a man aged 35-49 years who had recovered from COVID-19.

CDR3 amino acids: CASSLAGTVSPEAFF. The DNA of the CDR3 is TGTGCCAGCAGCTTAGCGGGGACAGTGAGCCCTGAAGCTTTCTTT. The chain links TRBV7-2 to TRBJ1-1, with TRBD1 matching over 7 bases. The CDR3 sequence is 15 residues long. Trimming at V came to 0 bases and at J to 6 bases, leaving 7 bases not matched to a gene. CDR1 SGHTA and CDR2 FQGNSA come from the germline V gene.

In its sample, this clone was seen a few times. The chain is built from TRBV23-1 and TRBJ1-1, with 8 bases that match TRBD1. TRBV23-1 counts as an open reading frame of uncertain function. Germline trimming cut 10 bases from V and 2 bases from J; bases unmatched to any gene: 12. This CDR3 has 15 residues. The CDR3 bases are TGCGCCACCAGGCTAGGACAGGGCCTAAACACTGAAGCTTTCTTT. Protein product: CATRLGQGLNTEAFF.

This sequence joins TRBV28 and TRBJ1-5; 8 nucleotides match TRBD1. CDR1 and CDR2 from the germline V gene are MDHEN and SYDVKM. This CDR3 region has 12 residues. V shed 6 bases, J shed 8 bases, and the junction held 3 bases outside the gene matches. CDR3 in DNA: TGTGCCAGCAGGGCAGGGGGCGAGCCCCAGCATTTT. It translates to CASRAGGEPQHF.

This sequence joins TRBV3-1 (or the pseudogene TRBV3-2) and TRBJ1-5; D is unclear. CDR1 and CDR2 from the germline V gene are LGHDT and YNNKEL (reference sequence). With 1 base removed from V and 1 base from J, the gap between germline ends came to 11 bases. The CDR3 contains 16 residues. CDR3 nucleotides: TGTGCCAGCAGCCAAGGTAAATCCAGGAGCAATCAGCCCCAGCATTTT. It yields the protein CASSQGKSRSNQPQHF.

In DNA form, the CDR3 reads TGCAGCGTTGAAGATCAGGGCGGCTACACCTTC. This codes for CSVEDQGGYTF. The chain combines TRBV29-1 with TRBJ1-2; D perhaps matches TRBD1 (5 bases). V was shortened by 0 bases and J by 8 bases, with 7 bases between the two germline ends. In germline, CDR1 is SQVTM, CDR2 ANQGSEA. The CDR3 is 11 amino acids.

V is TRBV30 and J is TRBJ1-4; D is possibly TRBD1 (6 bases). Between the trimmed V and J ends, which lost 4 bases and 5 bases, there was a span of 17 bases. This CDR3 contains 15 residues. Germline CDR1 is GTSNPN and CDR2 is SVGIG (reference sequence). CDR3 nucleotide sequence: TGTGCCTGGAAAGGGGGGGCACGAGGGAATGAAAAACTGTTTTTT. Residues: CAWKGGARGNEKLFF. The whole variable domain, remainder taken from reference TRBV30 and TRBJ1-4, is SQTIHQWPATLVQPVGSPLSLECTVEGTSNPNLYWYRQAAGRGLQLLFYSVGIGQISSEVPQNLSASRPQDRQFILSSKKLLLSDSGFYLCAWKGGARGNEKLFFGSGTQLSVL.

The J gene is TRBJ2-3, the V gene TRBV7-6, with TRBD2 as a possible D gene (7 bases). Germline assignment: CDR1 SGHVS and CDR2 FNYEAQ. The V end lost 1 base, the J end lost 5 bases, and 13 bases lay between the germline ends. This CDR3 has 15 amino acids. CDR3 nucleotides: TGTGCCAGCAGCTTAGTAGGGGGGGAGAAAGATACGCAGTATTTT. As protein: CASSLVGGEKDTQYF.

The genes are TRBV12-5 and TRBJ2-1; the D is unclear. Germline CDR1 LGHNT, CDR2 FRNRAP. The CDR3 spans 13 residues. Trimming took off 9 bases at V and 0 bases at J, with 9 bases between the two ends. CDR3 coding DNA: TGTGCTAGCTCGAGGAGCTCCTACAATGAGCAGTTCTTC. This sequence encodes CASSRSSYNEQFF.

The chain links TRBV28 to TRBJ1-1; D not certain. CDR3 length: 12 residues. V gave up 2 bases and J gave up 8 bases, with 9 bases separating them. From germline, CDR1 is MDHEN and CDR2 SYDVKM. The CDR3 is CASSLKLFEAFF. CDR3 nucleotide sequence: TGTGCCAGCAGTTTAAAGCTATTCGAAGCTTTCTTT.

The CDR3 loop is CATGKGGAGGRSGYTF. The CDR3 nucleotides read TGTGCCACCGGGAAAGGCGGGGCAGGGGGCCGTTCTGGCTACACCTTC. The gene calls are TRBV19 and TRBJ1-2; 8 nucleotides line up with TRBD1. V lost 10 bases to trimming and J lost 7 bases; unmatched junction nucleotides: 20. The CDR3 contains 16 residues. The germline gives CDR1 LNHDA, CDR2 SQIVND (reference sequence).

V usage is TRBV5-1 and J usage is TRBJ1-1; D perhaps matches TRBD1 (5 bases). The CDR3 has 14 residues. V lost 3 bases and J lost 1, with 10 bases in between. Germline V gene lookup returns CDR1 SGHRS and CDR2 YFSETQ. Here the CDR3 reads CASSWGGTNTEAFF. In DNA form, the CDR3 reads TGCGCCAGCAGCTGGGGCGGGACGAACACTGAAGCTTTCTTT.

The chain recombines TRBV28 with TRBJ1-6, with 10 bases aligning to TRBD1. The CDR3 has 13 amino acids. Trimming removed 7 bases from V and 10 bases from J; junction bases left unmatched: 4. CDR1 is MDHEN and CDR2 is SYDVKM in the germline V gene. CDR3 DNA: TGTGCCAGCACCGGGACAGGGGTGTCACCCCTCCACTTT. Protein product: CASTGTGVSPLHF.

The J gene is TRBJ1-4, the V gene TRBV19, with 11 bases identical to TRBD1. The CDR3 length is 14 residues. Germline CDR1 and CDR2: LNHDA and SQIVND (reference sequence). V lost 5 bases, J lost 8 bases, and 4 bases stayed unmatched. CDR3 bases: TGTGCCAGTAGTTCGGGGACAGGGGGAGAAAAACTGTTTTTT. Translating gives CASSSGTGGEKLFF.

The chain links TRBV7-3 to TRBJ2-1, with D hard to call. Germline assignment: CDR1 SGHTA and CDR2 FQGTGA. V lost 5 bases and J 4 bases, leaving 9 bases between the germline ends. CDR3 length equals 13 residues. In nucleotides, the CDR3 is TGTGCCAGCAGCCCTTCCTTGTACAATGAGCAGTTCTTC. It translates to CASSPSLYNEQFF.

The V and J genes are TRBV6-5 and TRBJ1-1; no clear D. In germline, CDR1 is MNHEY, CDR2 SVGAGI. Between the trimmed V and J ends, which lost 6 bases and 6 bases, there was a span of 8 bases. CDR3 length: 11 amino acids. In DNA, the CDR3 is TGTGCCAGCAGCCGGGTCGCTGAAGCTTTCTTT. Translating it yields CASSRVAEAFF.

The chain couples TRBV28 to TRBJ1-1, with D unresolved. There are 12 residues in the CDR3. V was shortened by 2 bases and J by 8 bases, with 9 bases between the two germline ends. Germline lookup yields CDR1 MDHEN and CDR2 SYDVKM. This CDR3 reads CASSLNSKEAFF. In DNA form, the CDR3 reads TGTGCCAGCAGTTTAAACAGCAAGGAAGCTTTCTTT.

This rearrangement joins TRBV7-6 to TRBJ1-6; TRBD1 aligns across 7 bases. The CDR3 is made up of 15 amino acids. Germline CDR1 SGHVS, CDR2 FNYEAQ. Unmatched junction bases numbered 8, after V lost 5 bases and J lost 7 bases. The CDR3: CASSLLTGPNSPLHF. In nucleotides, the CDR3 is TGTGCCAGCAGCCTCCTGACAGGGCCGAATTCACCCCTCCACTTT.

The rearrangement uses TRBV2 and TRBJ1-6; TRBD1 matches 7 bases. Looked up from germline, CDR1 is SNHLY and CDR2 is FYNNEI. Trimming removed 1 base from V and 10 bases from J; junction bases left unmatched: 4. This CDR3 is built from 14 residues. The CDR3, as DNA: TGTGCCAGCAGTGAAGGACAGGGAGAGTCACCCCTCCACTTT. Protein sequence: CASSEGQGESPLHF.

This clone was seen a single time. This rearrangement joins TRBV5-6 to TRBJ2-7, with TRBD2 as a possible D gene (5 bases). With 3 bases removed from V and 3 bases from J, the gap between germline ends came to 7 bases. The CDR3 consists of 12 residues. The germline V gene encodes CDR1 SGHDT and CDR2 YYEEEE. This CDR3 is CASSSGDYEQYF. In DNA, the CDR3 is TGTGCCAGCAGCTCCGGGGACTACGAGCAGTACTTC.

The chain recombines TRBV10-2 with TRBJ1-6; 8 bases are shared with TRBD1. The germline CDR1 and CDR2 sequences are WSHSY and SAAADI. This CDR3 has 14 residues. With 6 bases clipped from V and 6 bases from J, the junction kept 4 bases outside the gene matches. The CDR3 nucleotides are TGCGCCAGCAGGCCAGGGGGCTCTAATTCACCCCTCCACTTT. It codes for CASRPGGSNSPLHF.

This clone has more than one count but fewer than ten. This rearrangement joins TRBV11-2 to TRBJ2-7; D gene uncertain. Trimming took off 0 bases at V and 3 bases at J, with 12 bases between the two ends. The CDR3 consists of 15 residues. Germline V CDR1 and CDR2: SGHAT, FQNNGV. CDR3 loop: CASSLDLTASYEQYF. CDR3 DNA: TGTGCCAGCAGCTTAGATCTAACAGCCAGCTACGAGCAGTACTTC.

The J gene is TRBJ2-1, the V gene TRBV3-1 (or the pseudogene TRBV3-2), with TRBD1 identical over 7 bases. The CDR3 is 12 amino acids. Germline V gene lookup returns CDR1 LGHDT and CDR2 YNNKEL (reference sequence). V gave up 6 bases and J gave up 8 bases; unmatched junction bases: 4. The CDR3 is CASSPGGDEQFF. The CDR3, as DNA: TGTGCCAGCAGTCCAGGGGGTGATGAGCAGTTCTTC.

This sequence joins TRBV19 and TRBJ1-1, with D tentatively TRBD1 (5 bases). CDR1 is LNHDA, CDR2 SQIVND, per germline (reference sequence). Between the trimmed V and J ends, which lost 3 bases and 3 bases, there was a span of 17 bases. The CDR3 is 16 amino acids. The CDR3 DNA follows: TGTGCCAGTAGTATTGGGACTCTCACGCGGCACACTGAAGCTTTCTTT. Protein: CASSIGTLTRHTEAFF.

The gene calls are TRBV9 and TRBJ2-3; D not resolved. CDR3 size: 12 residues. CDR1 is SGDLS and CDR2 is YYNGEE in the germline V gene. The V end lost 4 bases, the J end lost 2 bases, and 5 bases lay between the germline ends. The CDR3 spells CASSLNTDTQYF. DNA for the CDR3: TGTGCCAGCAGCTTAAACACAGATACGCAGTATTTT.

This CDR3 is CASSQDLGQGTYGYTF. The CDR3 DNA follows: TGTGCCAGCAGCCAAGATTTGGGGCAGGGGACCTATGGCTACACCTTC. The gene calls are TRBV4-2 and TRBJ1-2, with TRBD1 as a possible D gene (6 bases). Trimming left V 0 bases short and J 4 bases short, with 15 bases between. The CDR3 covers 16 residues. CDR1 LGHNA and CDR2 YNFKEQ come from the germline V gene.

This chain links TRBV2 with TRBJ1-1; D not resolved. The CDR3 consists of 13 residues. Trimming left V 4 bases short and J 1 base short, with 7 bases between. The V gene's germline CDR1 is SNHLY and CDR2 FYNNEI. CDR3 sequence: CASSVEGNTEAFF. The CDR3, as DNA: TGTGCCAGCAGTGTGGAGGGGAACACTGAAGCTTTCTTT.

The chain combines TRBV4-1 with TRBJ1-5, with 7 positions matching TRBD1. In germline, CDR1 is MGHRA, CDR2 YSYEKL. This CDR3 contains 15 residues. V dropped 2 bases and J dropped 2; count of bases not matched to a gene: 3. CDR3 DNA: TGCGCCAGCAGCCAAACAGGGGACGGCAATCAGCCCCAGCATTTT. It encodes CASSQTGDGNQPQHF.